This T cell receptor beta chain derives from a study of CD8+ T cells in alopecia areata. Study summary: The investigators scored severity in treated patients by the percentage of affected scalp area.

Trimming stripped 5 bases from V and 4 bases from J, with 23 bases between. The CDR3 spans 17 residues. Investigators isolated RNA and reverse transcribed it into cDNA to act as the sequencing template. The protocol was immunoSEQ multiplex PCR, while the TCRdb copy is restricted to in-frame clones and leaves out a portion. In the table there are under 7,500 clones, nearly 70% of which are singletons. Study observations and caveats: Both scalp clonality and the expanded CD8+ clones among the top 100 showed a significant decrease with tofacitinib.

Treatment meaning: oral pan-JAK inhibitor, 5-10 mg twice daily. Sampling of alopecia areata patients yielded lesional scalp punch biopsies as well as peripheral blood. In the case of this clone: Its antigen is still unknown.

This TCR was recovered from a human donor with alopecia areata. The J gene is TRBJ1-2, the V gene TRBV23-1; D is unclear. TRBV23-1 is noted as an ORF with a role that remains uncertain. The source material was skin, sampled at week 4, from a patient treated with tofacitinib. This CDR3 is CASSSDPIRRKTYGYTF. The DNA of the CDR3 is TGCGCCAGCAGTAGCGACCCGATACGCAGAAAGACCTATGGCTACACCTTC.